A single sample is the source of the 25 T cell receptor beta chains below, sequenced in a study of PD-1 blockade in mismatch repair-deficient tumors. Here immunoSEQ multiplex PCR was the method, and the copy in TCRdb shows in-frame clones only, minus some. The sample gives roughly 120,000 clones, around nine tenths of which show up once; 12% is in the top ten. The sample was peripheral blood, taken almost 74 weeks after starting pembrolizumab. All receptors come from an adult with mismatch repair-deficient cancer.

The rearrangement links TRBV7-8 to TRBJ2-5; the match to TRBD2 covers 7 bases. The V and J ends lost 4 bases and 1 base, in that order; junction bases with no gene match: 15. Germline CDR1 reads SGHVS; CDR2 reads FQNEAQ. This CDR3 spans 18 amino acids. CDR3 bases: TGTGCCAGCAGCTCGGCCTATCGGCTAGCGGAGATCCAAGAGACCCAGTACTTC. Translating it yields CASSSAYRLAEIQETQYF.

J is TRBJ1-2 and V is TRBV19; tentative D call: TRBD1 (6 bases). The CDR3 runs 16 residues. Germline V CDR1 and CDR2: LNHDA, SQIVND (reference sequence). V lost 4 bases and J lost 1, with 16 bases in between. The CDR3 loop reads CASSSGTRKGNYGYTF. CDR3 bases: TGTGCCAGTAGTAGCGGGACAAGGAAGGGTAACTATGGCTACACCTTC. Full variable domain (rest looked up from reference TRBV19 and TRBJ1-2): DGGITQSPKYLFRKEGQNVTLSCEQNLNHDAMYWYRQDPGQGLRLIYYSQIVNDFQKGDIAEGYSVSREKKESFPLTVTSAQKNPTAFYLCASSSGTRKGNYGYTFGSGTRLTVV.

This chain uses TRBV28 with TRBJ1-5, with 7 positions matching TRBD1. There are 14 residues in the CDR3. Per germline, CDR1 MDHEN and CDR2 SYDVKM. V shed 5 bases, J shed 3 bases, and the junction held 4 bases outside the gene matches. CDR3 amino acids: CASSLQGPNQPQHF. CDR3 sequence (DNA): TGTGCCAGCAGTCTACAGGGGCCCAATCAGCCCCAGCATTTT. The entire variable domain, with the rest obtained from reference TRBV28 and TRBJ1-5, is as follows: DVKVTQSSRYLVKRTGEKVFLECVQDMDHENMFWYRQDPGLGLRLIYFSYDVKMKEKGDIPEGYSVSREKKERFSLILESASTNQTSMYLCASSLQGPNQPQHFGDGTRLSIL.

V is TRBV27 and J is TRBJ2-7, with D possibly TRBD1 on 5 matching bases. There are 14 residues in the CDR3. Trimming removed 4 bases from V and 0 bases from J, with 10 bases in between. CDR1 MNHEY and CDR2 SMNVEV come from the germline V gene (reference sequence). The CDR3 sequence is CASSSTGSSYEQYF. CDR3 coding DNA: TGTGCCAGCAGTTCTACAGGCTCCTCCTACGAGCAGTACTTC.

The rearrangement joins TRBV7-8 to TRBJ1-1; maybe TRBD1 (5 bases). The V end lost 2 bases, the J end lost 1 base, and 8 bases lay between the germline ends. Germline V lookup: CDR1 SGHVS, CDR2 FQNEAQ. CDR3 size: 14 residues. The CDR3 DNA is TGTGCCAGCAGCTTAAGGGGAACGAACACTGAAGCTTTCTTT. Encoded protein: CASSLRGTNTEAFF.

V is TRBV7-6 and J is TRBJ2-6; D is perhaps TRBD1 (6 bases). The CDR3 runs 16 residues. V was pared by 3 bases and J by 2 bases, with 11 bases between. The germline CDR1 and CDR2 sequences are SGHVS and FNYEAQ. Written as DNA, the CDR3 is TGTGCCAGCAGCTTGGGGACACCCCCTGGGGCCAACGTCCTGACTTTC. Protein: CASSLGTPPGANVLTF.

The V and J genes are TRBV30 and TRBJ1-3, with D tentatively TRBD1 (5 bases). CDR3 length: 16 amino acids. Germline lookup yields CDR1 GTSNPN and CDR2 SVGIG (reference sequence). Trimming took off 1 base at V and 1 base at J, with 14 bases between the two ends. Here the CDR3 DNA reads TGTGCCTGGAGTGCCCCAGGGTTAACATCTGGAAACACCATATATTTT. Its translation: CAWSAPGLTSGNTIYF.

CDR3 residues: CASSPSWSKAKNIQYF. In DNA, the CDR3 is TGCGCCAGCAGCCCATCCTGGAGTAAGGCCAAAAACATTCAGTACTTC. V usage is TRBV5-1 and J usage is TRBJ2-4; no definite D call. The CDR3 has 16 residues. Trimming stripped 4 bases from V and 1 base from J, with 15 bases between. CDR1 SGHRS and CDR2 YFSETQ come from the germline V gene.

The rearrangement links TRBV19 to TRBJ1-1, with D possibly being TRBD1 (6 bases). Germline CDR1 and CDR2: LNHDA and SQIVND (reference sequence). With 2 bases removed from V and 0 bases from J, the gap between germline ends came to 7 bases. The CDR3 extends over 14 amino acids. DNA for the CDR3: TGTGCCAGTAGTATACAGGGGTTGAACACTGAAGCTTTCTTT. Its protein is CASSIQGLNTEAFF.

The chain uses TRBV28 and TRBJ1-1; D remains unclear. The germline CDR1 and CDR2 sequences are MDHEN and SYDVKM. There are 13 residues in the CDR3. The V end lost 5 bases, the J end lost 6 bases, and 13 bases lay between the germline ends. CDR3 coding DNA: TGTGCCAGCAGTCCAAGGGTTCTGGCTGAAGCTTTCTTT. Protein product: CASSPRVLAEAFF.

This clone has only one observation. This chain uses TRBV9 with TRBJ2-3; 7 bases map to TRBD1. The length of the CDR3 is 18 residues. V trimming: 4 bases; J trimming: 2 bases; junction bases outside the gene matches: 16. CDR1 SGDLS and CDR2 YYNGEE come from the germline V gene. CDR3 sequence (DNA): TGTGCCAGCAGCTCTCAACAGACCCGGACAGGCTTCACAGATACGCAGTATTTT. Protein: CASSSQQTRTGFTDTQYF.

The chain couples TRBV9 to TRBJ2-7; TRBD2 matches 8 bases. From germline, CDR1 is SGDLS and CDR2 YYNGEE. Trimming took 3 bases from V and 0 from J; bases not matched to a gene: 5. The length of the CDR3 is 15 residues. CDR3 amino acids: CASSAGGSNSYEQYF. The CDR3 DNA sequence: TGTGCCAGCAGCGCGGGAGGGAGCAACTCCTACGAGCAGTACTTC.

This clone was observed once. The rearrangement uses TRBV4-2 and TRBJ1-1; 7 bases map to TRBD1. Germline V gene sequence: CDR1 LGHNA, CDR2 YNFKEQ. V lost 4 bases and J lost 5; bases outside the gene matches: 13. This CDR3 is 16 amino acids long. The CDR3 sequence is CASSPGKRGRGTEAFF. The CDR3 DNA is TGTGCCAGCAGCCCAGGTAAAAGGGGGCGCGGGACTGAAGCTTTCTTT.

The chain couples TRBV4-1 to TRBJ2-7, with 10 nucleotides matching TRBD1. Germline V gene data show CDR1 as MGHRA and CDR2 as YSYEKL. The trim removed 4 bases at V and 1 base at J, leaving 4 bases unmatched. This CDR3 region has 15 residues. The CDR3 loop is CASSRPGQGSYEQYF. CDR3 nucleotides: TGCGCCAGCAGCCGGCCGGGACAGGGGTCCTACGAGCAGTACTTC.

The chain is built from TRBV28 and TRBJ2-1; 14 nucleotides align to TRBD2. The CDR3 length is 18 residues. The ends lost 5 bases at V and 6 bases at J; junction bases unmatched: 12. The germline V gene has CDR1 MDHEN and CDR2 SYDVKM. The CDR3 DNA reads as TGTGCCAGCAGTCCCGGGACTAGCGGGAGTGGGATATTCAATGAGCAGTTCTTC. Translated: CASSPGTSGSGIFNEQFF.

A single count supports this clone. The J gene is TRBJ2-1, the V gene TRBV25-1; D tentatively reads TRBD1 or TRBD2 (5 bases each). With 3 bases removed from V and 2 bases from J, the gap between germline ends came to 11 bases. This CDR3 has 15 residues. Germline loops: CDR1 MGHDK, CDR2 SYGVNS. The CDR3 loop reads CASSDPGDAYNEQFF. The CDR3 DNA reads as TGTGCCAGCAGTGATCCCGGGGACGCCTACAATGAGCAGTTCTTC.

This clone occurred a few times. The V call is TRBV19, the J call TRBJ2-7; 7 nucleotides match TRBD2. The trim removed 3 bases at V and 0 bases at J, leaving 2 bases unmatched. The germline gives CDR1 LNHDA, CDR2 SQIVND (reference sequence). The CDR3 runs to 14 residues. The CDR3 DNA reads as TGTGCCAGTAGTATGGGGGGGAGCTCCTACGAGCAGTACTTC. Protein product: CASSMGGSSYEQYF.

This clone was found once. The CDR3 region is CASSPTNSGTDTQYF. CDR3 nucleotide sequence: TGTGCCAGCAGCCCGACAAACTCCGGCACAGATACGCAGTATTTT. V and J are TRBV13 and TRBJ2-3; D is unclear. This CDR3 is built from 15 residues. Germline assignment: CDR1 PRHDT and CDR2 FYEKMQ (reference sequence). V was pared by 5 bases and J by 1 base, with 13 bases between.

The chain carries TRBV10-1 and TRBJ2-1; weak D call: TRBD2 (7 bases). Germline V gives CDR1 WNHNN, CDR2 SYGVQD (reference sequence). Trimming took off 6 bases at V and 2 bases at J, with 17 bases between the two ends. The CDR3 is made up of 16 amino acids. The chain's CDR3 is CASSPTGRGAYNEQFF. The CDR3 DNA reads TGCGCCAGCAGCCCCACAGGGAGGGGAGCCTACAATGAGCAGTTCTTC.

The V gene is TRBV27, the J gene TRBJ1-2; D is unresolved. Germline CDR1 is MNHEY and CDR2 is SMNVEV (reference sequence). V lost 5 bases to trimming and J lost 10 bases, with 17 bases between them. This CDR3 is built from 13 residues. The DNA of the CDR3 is TGTGCCAGCAGTCAGAAGGCCGACTCATACTACACCTTC. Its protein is CASSQKADSYYTF.

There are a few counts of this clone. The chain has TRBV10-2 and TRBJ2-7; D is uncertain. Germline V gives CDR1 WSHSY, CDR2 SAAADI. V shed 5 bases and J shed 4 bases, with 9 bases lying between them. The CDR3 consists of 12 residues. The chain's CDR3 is CASSPDGYEQYF. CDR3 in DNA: TGCGCCAGCAGTCCGGACGGATACGAGCAGTACTTC.

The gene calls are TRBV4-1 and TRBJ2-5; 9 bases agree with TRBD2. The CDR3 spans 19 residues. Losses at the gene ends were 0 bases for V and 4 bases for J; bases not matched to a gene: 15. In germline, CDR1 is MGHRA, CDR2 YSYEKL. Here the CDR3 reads CASSQEGPFSGSRGETQYF. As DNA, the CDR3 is TGCGCCAGCAGCCAAGAAGGCCCCTTTAGCGGGAGCAGGGGAGAGACCCAGTACTTC.

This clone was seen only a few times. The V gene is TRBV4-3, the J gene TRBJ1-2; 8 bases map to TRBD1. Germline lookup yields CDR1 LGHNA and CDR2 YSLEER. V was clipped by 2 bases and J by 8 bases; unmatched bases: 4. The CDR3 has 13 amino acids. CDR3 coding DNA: TGCGCCAGCAGCCAACGGGCAGGGGGCGGCTACACCTTC. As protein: CASSQRAGGGYTF.

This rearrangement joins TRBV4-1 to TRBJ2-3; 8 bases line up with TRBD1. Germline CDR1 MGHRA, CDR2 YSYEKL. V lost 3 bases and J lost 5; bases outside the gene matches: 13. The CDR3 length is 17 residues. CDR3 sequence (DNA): TGCGCCAGCAGCCAGAGACCCGGGCTACAGGGGGTAGATACGCAGTATTTT. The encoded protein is CASSQRPGLQGVDTQYF.

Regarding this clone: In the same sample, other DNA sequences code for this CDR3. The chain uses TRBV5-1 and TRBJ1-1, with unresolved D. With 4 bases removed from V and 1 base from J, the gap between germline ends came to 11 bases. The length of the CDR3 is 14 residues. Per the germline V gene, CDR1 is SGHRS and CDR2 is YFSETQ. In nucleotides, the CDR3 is TGCGCCAGCAGCCCTCGGGATCCGAACACTGAAGCTTTCTTT. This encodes CASSPRDPNTEAFF.